This entry describes one T cell receptor beta chain. Its specific antigen is unknown. No quality values exist for individual bases; no much larger clone is one base distant. Libraries came from the immunoSEQ multiplex PCR assay. For the multiplex PCR, a mixture combining 60 forward primers for TCR Vbeta segments and 13 reverse primers for TCR Jbeta segments was used. The CDR3 region of rearranged TCR beta genes was amplified from genomic DNA by a multiplex PCR assay. The Illumina HiSeq System was used to sequence the amplified TCR beta libraries as 87-base-pair reads. The authors processed their data as follows. Across the 670 or so repertoires, a later analysis counted approximately 75 million unique TCR beta chains, around 10 million of which were shared by at least two donors. To remove PCR and sequencing errors, raw reads were error-corrected and collapsed into unique sequences using a nearest-neighbor algorithm that merged closely related sequences. To assign V, D and J gene segments, CDR3 sequences were aligned to IMGT reference sequences. For a sequence to be retained, at least a six-nucleotide match to both a V gene segment and a J gene segment was required. Rearrangements were called productive when the CDR3 lacked stop codons and stayed in frame with V and J; all others were non-productive. Following IMGT convention, CDR3 was defined as the stretch from the second conserved V-encoded cysteine to the conserved J-encoded phenylalanine. In an earlier analysis of roughly 580 of the donors, sequences lacking an unambiguous match to a single V gene segment were excluded. In an earlier analysis of 587 of the donors, V segments were called functional above 56.7% productive rearrangements and were called segregating when the between-donor standard deviation exceeded 5%. A statistical classification framework was built to diagnose cytomegalovirus status from the catalog of TCR beta chain sequences. A later analysis assigned V and J genes by comparing TCR nucleotide sequences with IMGT/GENE-DB human TR gene sequences. A later analysis assigned CDR3 sequences and most-parsimonious VDJ recombination scenarios with the TCRdist pipeline. In a later analysis, each TCR beta chain was defined by its CDR3 amino acid sequence together with its V-gene family, and reads without a unique V-gene family were excluded. In a later analysis, approximately 640 highly shared, low-generation-probability nucleotide sequences were removed to address suspected cross-contamination and a sequencing artifact. In a later analysis, a clonal expansion index for each public chain was calculated from normalized within-repertoire ranks of inferred template counts. A later analysis computed generation probabilities with a VDJ recombination model fitted to out-of-frame rearrangements, and checked the results against IGoR. Hypergeometric tests were used in a later analysis to score TCR-TCR, TCR-HLA and TCR-CMV co-occurrence, with a repertoire-size bias correction applied to the TCR pairs. A later analysis estimated false discovery rates by permuting HLA or CMV assignments 20 times. In a later analysis, co-occurring TCRs were grouped with DBSCAN, and TCRdist sequence similarity was added when clustering was performed within HLA-allele-positive subsets. Repertoires with fewer than 30,000 or more than 120,000 public chains, plus five repertoires with anomalous nucleotide sharing, were excluded from co-occurrence clustering. The immuneACCESS repertoire file appears here via TCRdb, limited to in-frame rearrangements. These files lack a portion of the clones; in checked studies, under half of the deficit traces to unresolved V genes, and the cause of the others is not known. Clonal size and the V and J genes are those of that table, whereas D and trimming came from the DNA. In all, the sample holds about 110,000 clones, and about 80% of those were seen once. Around 7.7% of the sample goes to the ten largest clones.

This specimen comes from a study of cytomegalovirus exposure and HLA in healthy donors (dated by TCRdb to about 2017). Notes on the research overall: According to an earlier analysis of 587 of the donors, 150 million to 200 million T cells yielded 117 million unique TCR beta sequences and approximately 300 Gb of sequence data. All discovery cohort repertoires had been generated on a single sequencing platform. In a later analysis, previously published TCR beta repertoires from 550 to 700 donors were re-analyzed and high-resolution HLA genotyping was added so that TCR occurrence patterns could be studied. To predict cytomegalovirus infection status, the study combined high-throughput TCR immunosequencing, statistical association of individual TCRs with disease status, and machine learning. An early release that covered some 640 HLA-typed donors contained around 300 gigabases of sequencing data and around 85 million unique TCR sequences. A later genetic analysis used genome-wide SNP genotypes for about 65% of the 666 donors, treating that subset as a discovery cohort. Class I and class II HLA loci were covered by the typing at four-digit resolution. On average, roughly 250,000 unique TCR beta nucleotide sequences were sequenced per donor among 350 to 400 genotyped donors of the cohort, with around 19% of those sequences being non-productive. The study was designed to test whether signatures of past pathogen exposure could be identified by cataloging public T cell receptors. To decide whether each TCR beta V gene segment behaved as functional or pseudogenic, an earlier analysis of some 600 of the donors relied on high-throughput TCR beta sequencing. Alongside the repertoire data, information on donor age, sex, ethnicity and CMV serostatus was compiled. Along with the approximately 600-subject first cohort, a separate validation cohort of around 110 different subjects was used. Among the roughly 380 genotyped donors, roughly 80% belonged to the genetic ancestry cluster associated with self-reported Caucasian donors. Several DR-DQ haplotypes were treated as single units for association and clustering because of strong linkage in the cohort. In the later analysis, no new phenotypic data were used to find candidate immune exposures; instead, reliance was placed on TCR beta sequences and their occurrence across donors. The number of typed donors differed by locus: about 629-630 for A, B, C, DRB1 and DQB1; 522 for DQA1; approximately 610 for DPA1; and about 450 for DPB1. The study used immunosequencing to profile the T cell repertoires of more than 650 subjects and linked those repertoires to cytomegalovirus serostatus. Paper-wide results and their limitations: Cytomegalovirus status was reported to be diagnosed by the classifier with high specificity and sensitivity in both the original and validation cohorts. Sequencing depth was assumed to be roughly uniform across donors in the presence/absence analyses, though that assumption may not hold. The authors suggested that the approach could potentially be generalized to other disease states and immunological phenotypes. A later genetic analysis reported fewer N-insertions in productive TCRs among donors in an Asian-associated ancestry cluster than the roughly 620-donor mean. Three of the identified cytomegalovirus-associated TCR beta chains were confirmed in vitro to be specific for cytomegalovirus antigens. Linkage disequilibrium might explain the correlated functional status among segregating V segments, but an unknown experimental factor could not be ruled out. When HLA alleles, especially DR and DQ, strongly co-occurred, attributing TCR associations to individual alleles was difficult. CMV serostatus was the only immune exposure information available for the cohort. The study gave a list of 150 to 200 TCR beta chains associated with cytomegalovirus. A later analysis associated about 16,000 TCR beta sequences with specific HLA alleles at a false discovery rate of 0.05. An association between a missense DCLRE1C variant and V-gene and J-gene trimming of TCR beta chains was found in a later genetic analysis and replicated in an independent cohort. Because HLA typing was unavailable for some donors at each locus, only the typed subset was used in association tests. A further reported finding was that TCR beta sequences accurately predicted the HLA-A and HLA-B alleles for most subjects in the first cohort. In a later analysis, most CMV-associated TCR beta chains were found to appear HLA-restricted, with HLA associations seemingly driven largely by CMV exposure. Most TCR sequences were observed very rarely across donors, whereas some public TCRs were present in many individuals. The 87-base-pair reads could not distinguish some IMGT-functional V segments, including TRBV6-2 and TRBV6-3, so those segments were excluded. Because counts were too low, roughly 17 rarely observed V segments, including chromosome 9 orphons, were left out of the earlier analysis of a few hundred of the donors. A cluster of highly shared sequence variants was judged likely to be a technical artifact of the sequencing pipeline. Broadly in line with IMGT annotations, most TCR beta V segments showed up in productive rearrangements about 87% or about 30% of the time in an earlier analysis of 587 of the donors. In this cohort, only TCR beta chains were sequenced, and detectable features were limited by the absence of alpha or paired-chain data. In a later analysis, several top co-occurrence clusters were reported to appear linked to parvovirus B19, influenza, CMV and Epstein-Barr virus. Compared with equally common non-associated chains, HLA-associated TCR beta chains in a later analysis were more clonally expanded and had lower generation probabilities. A later analysis found that TCR association rates varied across HLA loci, with DRB1 alleles showing the most associated TCRs and HLA-C alleles the fewest.

The germline V gene (reference sequence) provides CDR1 LNHDA and CDR2 SQIVND. The junction carries 14 bases between V and J, which are trimmed by 5 bases and 0 bases respectively. The CDR3 covers 16 residues, taking in both the cysteine and the phenylalanine. The DNA shown is the 48-base CDR3, in frame from base 1. The cohort was made up of approximately 700 healthy bone marrow donors. At the time of sampling, all cohort members were nominally healthy, though unrecorded immune exposures were likely present. The donor was CMV seropositive and was included in the group of 290 or so seropositive cohort members. Each donor provided a peripheral blood sample, and peripheral blood mononuclear cells were used for TCR beta sequencing. The Qiagen DNeasy Blood Extraction Kit was used to extract genomic DNA from the blood cell samples.

Sample: PBMCs. The chain is made from TRBV19 and TRBJ1-3, and TRBD1 may be the D gene, going by 6 matching bases. This TCR was sampled from a woman aged 45-65 years in good health and CMV-seropositive. The CDR3 loop reads CASSPWDTDSGNTIYF. DNA sequence: TGTGCCAGTAGTCCTTGGGACACCGACTCTGGAAACACCATATATTTT.